A selection of T cell receptor beta chains follows, all from one sample in a study of blood T cell repertoires in COVID-19. Using immunoSEQ multiplex PCR, the repertoire was profiled, and TCRdb retains in-frame clones only, with some absent. The sample records hundreds of thousands of clones, 90% being singletons. Material: PBMCs or T cells enriched from blood (not recorded which). The receptors were gathered from a man aged 55-75 years who had recovered from COVID-19. Both conserved end residues are part of each CDR3. D genes are given only for firm matches. A row's size may be missing; if present it is once, few, many or a size class.

TRBD1,TRBV19,-,TRBJ2-1,CATRQGKGNNEQFF,TGTGCCACCCGACAGGGGAAGGGAAACAATGAGCAGTTCTTC
TRBD1,TRBV7-9,-,TRBJ1-5,CASSPGTGRYQPQHF,TGTGCCAGCAGCCCGGGGACAGGGAGGTACCAGCCCCAGCATTTT
-,TRBV11-2,-,TRBJ2-1,CASSPLGGTPGYNEQFF,TGTGCCAGCAGCCCGTTGGGAGGAACACCGGGCTACAATGAGCAGTTCTTC
-,TRBV3-1/TRBV3-2,-,TRBJ2-4,CASSKIKTGQYF,TGTGCCAGCAGCAAAATTAAGACAGGACAATACTTC
TRBD2,TRBV18,-,TRBJ2-5,CASSRLYSGGPVQETQYF,TGTGCCAGCTCACGGCTTTATAGCGGGGGCCCGGTTCAAGAGACCCAGTACTTC
-,TRBV2,-,TRBJ1-1,CASSEQIAFF,TGTGCCAGCAGTGAACAAATAGCTTTCTTT
-,TRBV5-1,-,TRBJ1-2,CASSLVGGNYGYTF,TGCGCCAGCAGCTTGGTGGGCGGGAACTATGGCTACACCTTC
-,TRBV12-3/TRBV12-4,-,TRBJ1-2,CASSFGPNYGYTF,TGTGCCAGCAGTTTTGGCCCTAACTATGGCTACACCTTC
TRBD1,TRBV3-1/TRBV3-2,-,TRBJ2-3,CASSQGSVLDTQYF,TGTGCCAGCTCACAGGGGAGCGTTTTAGATACGCAGTATTTT
-,TRBV6-2/TRBV6-3,-,TRBJ1-2,CASSYYTGMYYTF,TGTGCCAGCAGTTACTATACAGGGATGTACTACACCTTC
TRBD2,TRBV14,-,TRBJ2-3,CASSQELADTQYF,TGTGCCAGCAGCCAGGAACTAGCGGATACGCAGTATTTT
TRBD1,TRBV14,-,TRBJ1-2,CASSQDQGDRGFVYGYTF,TGTGCCAGCAGCCAAGATCAAGGCGACAGGGGGTTCGTCTATGGCTACACCTTC
TRBD2,TRBV4-1,-,TRBJ2-3,CASSLSSAGATDTQYF,TGCGCCAGCAGCCTATCCTCAGCGGGAGCGACAGATACGCAGTATTTT
-,TRBV6-6,-,TRBJ1-2,CASMGGSGGYTF,TGTGCCAGCATGGGGGGATCCGGTGGCTACACCTTC
-,TRBV20-1,once,TRBJ1-2,CSAYSYGYTF,TGCAGTGCTTACAGCTATGGCTACACCTTC
-,TRBV11-2,-,TRBJ1-1,CASSWIGRAEAFF,TGTGCCAGCAGCTGGATAGGTCGGGCTGAAGCTTTCTTT
-,TRBV6-5,-,TRBJ1-1,CASSYWASNTEAFF,TGTGCCAGCAGTTATTGGGCATCGAACACTGAAGCTTTCTTT
-,TRBV4-2,-,TRBJ1-2,CASSRDTLADNYGYTF,TGTGCCAGCAGCCGGGACACCCTCGCGGATAACTATGGCTACACCTTC
-,TRBV16,-,TRBJ2-1,CASSTPIGGASYNEQFF,TGTGCCAGCAGCACCCCCATAGGCGGGGCTTCCTACAATGAGCAGTTCTTC
-,TRBV4-3,-,TRBJ2-7,CASSQFAGQAYEQYF,TGCGCCAGCAGCCAATTTGCTGGGCAGGCCTACGAGCAGTACTTC
-,TRBV6-6,-,TRBJ2-1,CASRPSSGRSYNEQFF,TGTGCCAGCAGACCTAGTAGCGGTCGGTCCTACAATGAGCAGTTCTTC
-,TRBV5-5,-,TRBJ2-2,CASSPGVTGELFF,TGTGCCAGCAGCCCGGGAGTCACCGGGGAGCTGTTTTTT
TRBD1,TRBV30,-,TRBJ1-2,CAYRDRGSIYGYTF,TGTGCCTACCGGGACAGGGGTTCTATCTATGGCTACACCTTC
-,TRBV18,few,TRBJ1-1,CASSPTGNTEAFF,TGTGCCAGCTCACCGACAGGGAACACTGAAGCTTTCTTT
-,TRBV6-1,once,TRBJ2-3,CASSELAGRTDTQYF,TGTGCCAGCAGTGAACTGGCAGGGAGGACAGATACGCAGTATTTT
-,TRBV11-2,-,TRBJ2-1,CASSLTRGAHVQFF,TGTGCCAGCAGCTTAACTCGGGGGGCCCACGTCCAGTTCTTC
TRBD2,TRBV14,-,TRBJ2-1,CASSQFHSGGYNEQFF,TGTGCCAGCAGCCAATTCCATAGCGGGGGGTACAATGAGCAGTTCTTC
-,TRBV30,-,TRBJ1-1,CAWARDINTEAFF,TGTGCCTGGGCCCGGGACATCAACACTGAAGCTTTCTTT
-,TRBV1,-,TRBJ2-7,CTSSQRIGLAGGSPYEQYF,TGCACCAGCAGCCAAAGAATTGGACTAGCGGGAGGTAGCCCCTACGAGCAGTACTTC
TRBD2,TRBV5-4,-,TRBJ2-1,CASSPGTSGSNEQFF,TGTGCCAGCAGCCCGGGGACTAGCGGGTCCAATGAGCAGTTCTTC
TRBD2,TRBV5-6,-,TRBJ2-3,CASSPYPSGGPTDTQYF,TGTGCCAGCAGCCCGTATCCTAGCGGGGGGCCCACAGATACGCAGTATTTT
-,TRBV24-1,-,TRBJ1-2,CATSRRDVLGYTF,TGTGCCACCAGCCGGAGGGACGTCCTTGGCTACACCTTC
-,TRBV3-1/TRBV3-2,-,TRBJ2-5,CASSQDFGKETQYF,TGTGCCAGCAGCCAAGATTTCGGGAAAGAGACCCAGTACTTC
-,TRBV7-2,-,TRBJ2-5,CASSLDPTGAETQYF,TGTGCCAGCAGCTTAGACCCTACAGGTGCCGAGACCCAGTACTTC
-,TRBV3-1/TRBV3-2,-,TRBJ1-1,CASGEGTEAFF,TGTGCCAGCGGGGAGGGAACTGAAGCTTTCTTT
-,TRBV19,-,TRBJ2-7,CASSIAVGPTRPYEQYF,TGTGCCAGTAGTATCGCGGTCGGCCCAACAAGACCCTACGAGCAGTACTTC
TRBD2,TRBV5-1,-,TRBJ2-5,CASSVGLAGERETQYF,TGCGCCAGCAGCGTTGGACTAGCGGGAGAGCGTGAGACCCAGTACTTC
TRBD1,TRBV19,-,TRBJ1-1,CASSGDRGVEAFF,TGTGCCAGTAGTGGGGACAGGGGAGTGGAAGCTTTCTTT
-,TRBV19,-,TRBJ2-7,CASRSGLYYEQYF,TGTGCCAGTCGGAGCGGACTTTACTACGAGCAGTACTTC
-,TRBV20-1,-,TRBJ1-2,CSARGVYGYTF,TGCAGTGCTAGAGGAGTTTATGGCTACACCTTC
-,TRBV19,-,TRBJ1-1,CASSTPAGGNTEAFF,TGTGCCAGTAGTACACCCGCCGGGGGGAACACTGAAGCTTTCTTT
-,TRBV19,-,TRBJ1-1,CASSMRSEAFF,TGTGCCAGTAGTATGCGGTCTGAAGCTTTCTTT
-,TRBV3-1/TRBV3-2,few,TRBJ1-1,CASRAQLGGSGNTEAFF,TGTGCCAGCAGGGCTCAACTCGGGGGGTCGGGAAACACTGAAGCTTTCTTT
TRBD2,TRBV7-6,-,TRBJ2-1,CASSLVRGSGGEQFF,TGTGCCAGCAGCTTAGTACGCGGGAGCGGGGGTGAGCAGTTCTTC
-,TRBV30,-,TRBJ1-5,CAWAQDSNQPQHF,TGTGCCTGGGCCCAGGATAGCAATCAGCCCCAGCATTTT
TRBD2,TRBV4-3,-,TRBJ2-5,CASSQGRGGLETQYF,TGCGCCAGCAGCCAAGGCCGCGGGGGATTAGAGACCCAGTACTTC
TRBD1,TRBV5-4,-,TRBJ1-6,CASGAGTGAPDNSPLHF,TGTGCCAGCGGGGCCGGGACAGGAGCACCTGATAATTCACCCCTCCACTTT
-,TRBV27,-,TRBJ1-2,CASSLNRVSNYGYTF,TGTGCCAGCAGTTTAAATCGGGTTTCCAACTATGGCTACACCTTC
-,TRBV4-1,-,TRBJ2-7,CASSQDTGIYEQYF,TGCGCCAGCAGCCAAGACACAGGTATCTACGAGCAGTACTTC
TRBD1,TRBV19,-,TRBJ2-1,CASRTGGSYNEQFF,TGTGCCAGTCGGACAGGAGGTTCCTACAATGAGCAGTTCTTC
-,TRBV10-2,-,TRBJ2-1,CASSGALQGLAYNEQFF,TGCGCCAGCAGTGGGGCCCTTCAGGGATTAGCCTACAATGAGCAGTTCTTC
-,TRBV5-1,-,TRBJ1-2,CASSLGRGEGYTF,TGCGCCAGCAGCTTGGGGCGGGGGGAAGGCTACACCTTC
-,TRBV2,-,TRBJ1-5,CASRNRPNQPQHF,TGTGCCAGCAGAAACAGGCCTAATCAGCCCCAGCATTTT
-,TRBV7-6,once,TRBJ1-6,CASSLEGQLNSPLHF,TGTGCCAGCAGCTTAGAAGGACAGCTTAATTCACCCCTCCACTTT